This is a list of T cell receptor beta chains from one sample in a study of control samples from healthy donors and cancer patients. Profiling relied on immunoSEQ multiplex PCR, and the TCRdb table lists in-frame clones only, not all of them. Here the sample spans 260,000 or so clones, about 80% being singletons. Sequenced input: PBMCs. The receptor source for this set is a woman aged 55-69 years with lung cancer. Both conserved end residues are part of each CDR3. The order of the fields is J gene, D gene, V gene, clone size, CDR3 DNA, CDR3 protein. D genes are given only for firm matches. Size tells how often a clone was seen (once, few, many) or the class of an expanded clone, and some rows leave it out.

J gene: TRBJ2-3; D gene: TRBD2; V gene: TRBV6-1; clone size: -; CDR3 DNA: TGTGCCAGCAGTGAAGGGGCTAGCGGGGAAACAGATACGCAGTATTTT; CDR3 protein: CASSEGASGETDTQYF
J gene: TRBJ2-6; D gene: -; V gene: TRBV29-1; clone size: few; CDR3 DNA: TGCAGCGTTCTGACCCTCAGCTCTGGGGCCAACGTCCTGACTTTC; CDR3 protein: CSVLTLSSGANVLTF
J gene: TRBJ2-5; D gene: -; V gene: TRBV19; clone size: -; CDR3 DNA: TGTGCCAGTAGTACAGGGTCCCAAGAGACCCAGTACTTC; CDR3 protein: CASSTGSQETQYF
J gene: TRBJ1-2; D gene: -; V gene: TRBV30; clone size: once; CDR3 DNA: TGTGCCTGGGGAAGCCAGAATTCTCGGTATGGCTACACCTTC; CDR3 protein: CAWGSQNSRYGYTF
J gene: TRBJ2-2; D gene: -; V gene: TRBV18; clone size: -; CDR3 DNA: TGTGCCAGCTTACCGGGACTGGCCAATGAGGGGGAGCTGTTTTTT; CDR3 protein: CASLPGLANEGELFF
J gene: TRBJ2-1; D gene: -; V gene: TRBV11-2; clone size: -; CDR3 DNA: TGTGCCAGCACCCGGGGGCGCTCCTACAATGAGCAGTTCTTC; CDR3 protein: CASTRGRSYNEQFF
J gene: TRBJ2-7; D gene: TRBD2; V gene: TRBV27; clone size: -; CDR3 DNA: TGTGCCAGCAGTCCGGGACTAGCGCCTGGAGAGCAGTACTTC; CDR3 protein: CASSPGLAPGEQYF
J gene: TRBJ1-5; D gene: TRBD1; V gene: TRBV2; clone size: -; CDR3 DNA: TGTGCCAGCAGCCGGGACAGGGCAAAACAGCCCCAGCATTTT; CDR3 protein: CASSRDRAKQPQHF
J gene: TRBJ1-2; D gene: -; V gene: TRBV3-1/TRBV3-2; clone size: -; CDR3 DNA: TGTGCCAGCAGCCAAGGTCAAAGGGGCTATGGCTACACCTTC; CDR3 protein: CASSQGQRGYGYTF
J gene: TRBJ2-7; D gene: TRBD1; V gene: TRBV10-3; clone size: -; CDR3 DNA: TGTGCCATCAGTGAGGGGGGACAGGGTGCGCCCTACGAGCAGTACTTC; CDR3 protein: CAISEGGQGAPYEQYF
J gene: TRBJ2-1; D gene: -; V gene: TRBV12-3/TRBV12-4; clone size: -; CDR3 DNA: TGTGCCAGCACTAGAGGAGGAGAGCAGTTCTTC; CDR3 protein: CASTRGGEQFF
J gene: TRBJ2-3; D gene: TRBD2; V gene: TRBV2; clone size: once; CDR3 DNA: TGTGCCAGCAGTGCGACTAGCGGAATAACAGATACGCAGTATTTT; CDR3 protein: CASSATSGITDTQYF
J gene: TRBJ1-2; D gene: TRBD1; V gene: TRBV19; clone size: -; CDR3 DNA: TGCGCCAGTAGTATAGACAGGGACTATGGCTACACCTTC; CDR3 protein: CASSIDRDYGYTF
J gene: TRBJ2-5; D gene: TRBD1; V gene: TRBV7-9; clone size: -; CDR3 DNA: TGTGCCAGCGCCGCGGGGCAGGGGGCGCGAGAGACCCAGTACTTC; CDR3 protein: CASAAGQGARETQYF
J gene: TRBJ1-1; D gene: -; V gene: TRBV12-3/TRBV12-4; clone size: -; CDR3 DNA: TGTGCCAGCAGTTTAATTGTGGGAAGTCGAGCTTTCTTT; CDR3 protein: CASSLIVGSRAFF
J gene: TRBJ1-6; D gene: -; V gene: TRBV5-8; clone size: -; CDR3 DNA: TGTGCCAGCAGCTCCGCCCAAGGCTATAATTCACCCCTCCACTTT; CDR3 protein: CASSSAQGYNSPLHF
J gene: TRBJ1-1; D gene: -; V gene: TRBV18; clone size: -; CDR3 DNA: TGTGCCAGCTCACCATTCGGGGTTAACATCGGGAACACTGAAGCTTTCTTT; CDR3 protein: CASSPFGVNIGNTEAFF
J gene: TRBJ1-2; D gene: -; V gene: TRBV10-3; clone size: -; CDR3 DNA: TGTGCCATCAGGGGGAACGCGGACCCAGGTGGCTACACCTTC; CDR3 protein: CAIRGNADPGGYTF
J gene: TRBJ1-2; D gene: -; V gene: TRBV19; clone size: -; CDR3 DNA: TGTGCCAGTAGGGTCGGGAGGGACTATGGCTACACCTTC; CDR3 protein: CASRVGRDYGYTF
J gene: TRBJ1-2; D gene: TRBD1; V gene: TRBV5-4; clone size: -; CDR3 DNA: TGTGCCAGCAGCTTGGGCGGGACAGGGGATGTAAACTATGGCTACACCTTC; CDR3 protein: CASSLGGTGDVNYGYTF
J gene: TRBJ2-5; D gene: TRBD1; V gene: TRBV10-3; clone size: -; CDR3 DNA: TGTGCCATCAGTGAGTCACCTCCAGGGGGCGGGCAAGAGACCCAGTACTTC; CDR3 protein: CAISESPPGGGQETQYF
J gene: TRBJ2-3; D gene: TRBD2; V gene: TRBV7-9; clone size: -; CDR3 DNA: TGTGCCAGCAGCTTAGGGACTAGCGGGATGGGGCCTAGCACAGATACGCAGTATTTT; CDR3 protein: CASSLGTSGMGPSTDTQYF